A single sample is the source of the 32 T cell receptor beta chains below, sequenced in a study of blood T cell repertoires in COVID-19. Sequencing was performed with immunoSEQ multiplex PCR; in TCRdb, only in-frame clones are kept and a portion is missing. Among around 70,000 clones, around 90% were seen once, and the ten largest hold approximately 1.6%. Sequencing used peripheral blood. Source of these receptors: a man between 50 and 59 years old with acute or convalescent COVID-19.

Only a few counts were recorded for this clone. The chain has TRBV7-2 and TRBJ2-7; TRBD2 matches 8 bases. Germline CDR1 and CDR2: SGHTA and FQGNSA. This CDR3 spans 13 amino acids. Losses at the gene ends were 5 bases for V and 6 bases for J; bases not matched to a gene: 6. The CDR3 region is CASSPGLAAEQYF. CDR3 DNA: TGTGCCAGCAGCCCAGGACTAGCTGCCGAGCAGTACTTC.

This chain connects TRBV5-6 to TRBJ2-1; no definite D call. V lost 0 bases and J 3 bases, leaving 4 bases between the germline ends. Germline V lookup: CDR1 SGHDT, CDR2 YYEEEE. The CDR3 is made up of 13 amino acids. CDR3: CASSLAVYNEQFF. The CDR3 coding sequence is TGTGCCAGCAGCTTGGCCGTCTACAATGAGCAGTTCTTC.

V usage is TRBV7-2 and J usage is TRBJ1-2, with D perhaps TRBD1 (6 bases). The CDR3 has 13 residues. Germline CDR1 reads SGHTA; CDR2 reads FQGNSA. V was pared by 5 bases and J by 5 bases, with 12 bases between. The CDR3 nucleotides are TGTGCCAGCAGCGTGGACAGCCTATATGGCTACACCTTC. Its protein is CASSVDSLYGYTF.

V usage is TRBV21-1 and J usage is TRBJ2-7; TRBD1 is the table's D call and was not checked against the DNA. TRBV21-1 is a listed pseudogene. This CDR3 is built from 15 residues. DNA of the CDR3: TGTGCCAGCAGCAAAAAGGGGGACACCGCCTACGAGCAGTACGTC. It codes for CASSKKGDTAYEQYV.

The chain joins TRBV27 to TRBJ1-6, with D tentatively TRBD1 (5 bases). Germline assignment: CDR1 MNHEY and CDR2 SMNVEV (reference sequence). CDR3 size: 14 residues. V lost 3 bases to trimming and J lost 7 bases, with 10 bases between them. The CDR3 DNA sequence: TGTGCCAGCAGTTTGGACATAAGGAATTCACCCCTCCACTTT. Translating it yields CASSLDIRNSPLHF.

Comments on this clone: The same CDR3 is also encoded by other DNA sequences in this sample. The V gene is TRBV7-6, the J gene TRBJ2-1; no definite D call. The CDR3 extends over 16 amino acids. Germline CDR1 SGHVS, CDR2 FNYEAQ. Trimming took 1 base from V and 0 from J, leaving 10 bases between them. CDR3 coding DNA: TGTGCCAGCAGCTTAGATCCAGGCAGCTCCTACAATGAGCAGTTCTTC. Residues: CASSLDPGSSYNEQFF.

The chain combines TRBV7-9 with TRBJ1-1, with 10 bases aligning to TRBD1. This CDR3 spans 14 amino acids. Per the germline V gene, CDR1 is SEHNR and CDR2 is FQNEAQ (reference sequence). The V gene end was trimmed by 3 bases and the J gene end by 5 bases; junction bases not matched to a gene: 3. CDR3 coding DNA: TGTGCCAGCAGCTTGTTGGGACAGGGGACTGAAGCTTTCTTT. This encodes CASSLLGQGTEAFF.

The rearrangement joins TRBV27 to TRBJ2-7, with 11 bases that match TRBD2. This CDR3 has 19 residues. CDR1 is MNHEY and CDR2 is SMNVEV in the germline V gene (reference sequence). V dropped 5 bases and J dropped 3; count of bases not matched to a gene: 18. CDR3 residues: CASSTRQGATSGRFYEQYF. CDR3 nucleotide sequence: TGTGCCAGCAGTACCCGCCAGGGGGCTACTAGCGGGAGATTCTACGAGCAGTACTTC.

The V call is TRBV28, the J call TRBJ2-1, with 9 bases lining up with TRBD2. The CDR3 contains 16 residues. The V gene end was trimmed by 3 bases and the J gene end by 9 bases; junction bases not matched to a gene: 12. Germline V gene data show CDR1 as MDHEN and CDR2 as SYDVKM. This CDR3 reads CASSFPWGSSGTEQFF. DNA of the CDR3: TGTGCCAGCAGTTTTCCCTGGGGGTCTAGCGGGACTGAGCAGTTCTTC.

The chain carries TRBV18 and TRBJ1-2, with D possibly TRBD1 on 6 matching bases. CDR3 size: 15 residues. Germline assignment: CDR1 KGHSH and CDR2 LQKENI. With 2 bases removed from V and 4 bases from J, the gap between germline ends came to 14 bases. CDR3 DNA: TGTGCCAGCTCACCAGCACCAGGGGAAGGCTATGGCTACACCTTC. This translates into CASSPAPGEGYGYTF.

For the CDR3, the DNA is TGTGCCAGCAGCTTCTGTGTAGGAGGTACGGGAGAGACCCAGTACTTC. Protein: CASSFCVGGTGETQYF. J is TRBJ2-5 and V is TRBV11-3, with D possibly TRBD2 on 5 matching bases. V was cut by 3 bases and J by 4 bases, with 18 bases left in between. The germline CDR1 and CDR2 sequences are SGHNT and YENEEA. The CDR3 is 16 residues long.

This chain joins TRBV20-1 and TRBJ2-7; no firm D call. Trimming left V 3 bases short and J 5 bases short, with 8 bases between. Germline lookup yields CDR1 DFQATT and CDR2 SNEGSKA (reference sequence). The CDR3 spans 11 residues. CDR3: CSASSGHEQYV. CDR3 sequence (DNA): TGCAGTGCTAGTTCAGGCCACGAGCAGTACGTC.

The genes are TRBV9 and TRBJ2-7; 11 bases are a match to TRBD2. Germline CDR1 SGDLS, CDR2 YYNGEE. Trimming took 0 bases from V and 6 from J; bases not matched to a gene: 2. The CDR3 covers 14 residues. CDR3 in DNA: TGTGCCAGCAGCGTAGGGGGACTAGCGGTCGAGCAGTACTTC. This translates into CASSVGGLAVEQYF.

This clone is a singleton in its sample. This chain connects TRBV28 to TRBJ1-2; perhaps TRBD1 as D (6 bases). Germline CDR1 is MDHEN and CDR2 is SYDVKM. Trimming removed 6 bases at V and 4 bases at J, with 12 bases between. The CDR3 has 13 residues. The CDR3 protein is CASRTTGRYGYTF. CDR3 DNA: TGTGCCAGCAGAACAACAGGGCGCTATGGCTACACCTTC.

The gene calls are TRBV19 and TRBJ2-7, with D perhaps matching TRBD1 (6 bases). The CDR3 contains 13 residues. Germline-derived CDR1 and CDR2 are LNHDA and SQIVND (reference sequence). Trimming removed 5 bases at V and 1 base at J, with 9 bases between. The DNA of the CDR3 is TGTGCCAGTAGTCCGGGACAATCCTACGAGCAGTACTTC. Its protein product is CASSPGQSYEQYF.

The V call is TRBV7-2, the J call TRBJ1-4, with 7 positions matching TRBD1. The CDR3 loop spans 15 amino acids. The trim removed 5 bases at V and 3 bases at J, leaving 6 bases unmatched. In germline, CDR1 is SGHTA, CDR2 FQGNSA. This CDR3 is CASSPYRGANEKLFF. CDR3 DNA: TGTGCCAGCAGCCCGTACAGGGGAGCTAATGAAAAACTGTTTTTT.

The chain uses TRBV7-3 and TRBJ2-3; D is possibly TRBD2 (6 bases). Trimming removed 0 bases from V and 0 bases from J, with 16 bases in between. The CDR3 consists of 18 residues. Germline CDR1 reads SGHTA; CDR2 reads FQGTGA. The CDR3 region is CASSLTLFRGGSTDTQYF. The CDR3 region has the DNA TGTGCCAGCAGCTTAACTCTCTTTAGAGGAGGGAGCACAGATACGCAGTATTTT.

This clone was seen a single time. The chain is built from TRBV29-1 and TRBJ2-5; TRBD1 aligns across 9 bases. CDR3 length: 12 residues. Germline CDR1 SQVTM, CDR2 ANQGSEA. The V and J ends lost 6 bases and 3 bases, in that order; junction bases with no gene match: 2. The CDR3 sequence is CSVRTGEETQYF. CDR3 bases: TGCAGCGTGCGGACAGGGGAAGAGACCCAGTACTTC.

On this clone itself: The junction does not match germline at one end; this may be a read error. CDR3 sequence (DNA): TGCCTTAGCGGGGAAGCTGGAAACACCATATATTTT. As protein: CLSGEAGNTIYF. The chain uses TRBV7-9 and TRBJ1-3; D remains ambiguous. Per germline, CDR1 SEHNR and CDR2 FQNEAQ (reference sequence). The CDR3 extends over 12 amino acids. The full variable domain, rest sourced from reference TRBV7-9 and TRBJ1-3, is DTGVSQNPRHKITKRGQNVTFRCDPISEHNRLYWYRQTLGQGPEFLTYFQNEAQLEKSRLLSDRFSAERPKGSFSTLEIQRTEQGDSAMYLCLSGEAGNTIYFGEGSWLTVV.

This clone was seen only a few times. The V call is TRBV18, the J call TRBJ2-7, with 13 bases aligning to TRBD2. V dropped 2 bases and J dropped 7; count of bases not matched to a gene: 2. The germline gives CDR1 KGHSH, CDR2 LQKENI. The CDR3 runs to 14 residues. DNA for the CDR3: TGTGCCAGCTCACCAGGACTAGCGGGAGAAGAGCAGTACTTC. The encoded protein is CASSPGLAGEEQYF.

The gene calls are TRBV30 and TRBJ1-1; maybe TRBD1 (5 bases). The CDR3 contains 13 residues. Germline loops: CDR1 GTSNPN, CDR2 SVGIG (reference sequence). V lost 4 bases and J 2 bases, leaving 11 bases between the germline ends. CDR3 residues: CAWMRQQNTEAFF. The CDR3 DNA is TGTGCCTGGATGCGACAGCAAAACACTGAAGCTTTCTTT.

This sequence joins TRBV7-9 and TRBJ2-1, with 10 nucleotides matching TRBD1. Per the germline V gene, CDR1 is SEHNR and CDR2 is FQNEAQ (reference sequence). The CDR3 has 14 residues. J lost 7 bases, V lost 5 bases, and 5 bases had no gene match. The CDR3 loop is CASSRQGAFNEQFF. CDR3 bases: TGTGCCAGCAGCCGACAGGGGGCGTTTAATGAGCAGTTCTTC.

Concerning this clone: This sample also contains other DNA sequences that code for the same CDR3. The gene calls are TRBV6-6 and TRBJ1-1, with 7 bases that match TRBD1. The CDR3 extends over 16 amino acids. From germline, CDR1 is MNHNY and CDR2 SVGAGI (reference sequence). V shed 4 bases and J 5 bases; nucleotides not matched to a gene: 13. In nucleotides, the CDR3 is TGTGCCAGCAGTTCGATCCCGATTAGGGGGCATACTGAAGCTTTCTTT. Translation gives CASSSIPIRGHTEAFF.

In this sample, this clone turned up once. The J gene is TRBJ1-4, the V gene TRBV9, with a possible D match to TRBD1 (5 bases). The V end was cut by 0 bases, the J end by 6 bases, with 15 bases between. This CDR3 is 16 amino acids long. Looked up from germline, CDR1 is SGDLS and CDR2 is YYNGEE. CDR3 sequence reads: CASSVGTSGTYEKLFF. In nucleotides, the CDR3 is TGTGCCAGCAGCGTAGGGACCTCAGGGACTTATGAAAAACTGTTTTTT.

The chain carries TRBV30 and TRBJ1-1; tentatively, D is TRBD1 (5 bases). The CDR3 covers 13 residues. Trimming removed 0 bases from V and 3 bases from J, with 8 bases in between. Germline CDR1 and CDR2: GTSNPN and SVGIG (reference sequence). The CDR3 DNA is TGTGCCTGGAGTGTAGACAGCCACACTGAAGCTTTCTTT. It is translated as CAWSVDSHTEAFF. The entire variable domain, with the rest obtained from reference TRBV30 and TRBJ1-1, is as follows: SQTIHQWPATLVQPVGSPLSLECTVEGTSNPNLYWYRQAAGRGLQLLFYSVGIGQISSEVPQNLSASRPQDRQFILSSKKLLLSDSGFYLCAWSVDSHTEAFFGQGTRLTVV.

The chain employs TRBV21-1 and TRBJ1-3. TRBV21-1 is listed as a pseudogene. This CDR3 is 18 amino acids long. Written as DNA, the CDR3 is TGTGCCAGCAGCACCGAGGGGGGGGGAAATCCTTCTGGAAACACCATATATTTT. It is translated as CASSTEGGGNPSGNTIYF.

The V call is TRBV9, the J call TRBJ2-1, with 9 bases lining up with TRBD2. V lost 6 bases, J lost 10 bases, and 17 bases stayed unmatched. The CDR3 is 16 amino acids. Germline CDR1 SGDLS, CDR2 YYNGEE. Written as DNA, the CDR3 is TGTGCCAGCACCCTATCGGGACTAGCCGCCAAAGAAGAGCAGTTCTTC. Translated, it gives CASTLSGLAAKEEQFF.

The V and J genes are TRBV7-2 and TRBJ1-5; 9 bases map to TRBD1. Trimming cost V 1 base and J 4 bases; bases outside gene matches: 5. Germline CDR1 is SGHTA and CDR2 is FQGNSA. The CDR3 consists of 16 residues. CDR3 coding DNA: TGTGCCAGCAGCTTAGTGTGGACAGGGGATAATCAGCCCCAGCATTTT. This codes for CASSLVWTGDNQPQHF.

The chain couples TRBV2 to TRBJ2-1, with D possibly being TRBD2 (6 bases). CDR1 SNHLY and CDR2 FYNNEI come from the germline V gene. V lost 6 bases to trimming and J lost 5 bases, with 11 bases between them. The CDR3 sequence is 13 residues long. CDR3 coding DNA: TGTGCCAGCAGGGAGGGACGGGACAATGAGCAGTTCTTC. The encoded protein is CASREGRDNEQFF.

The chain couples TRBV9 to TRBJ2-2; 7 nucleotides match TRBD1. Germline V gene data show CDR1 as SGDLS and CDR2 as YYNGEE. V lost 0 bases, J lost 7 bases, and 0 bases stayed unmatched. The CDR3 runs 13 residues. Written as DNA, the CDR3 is TGTGCCAGCAGCGTAGCAGGGGGCGGGGAGCTGTTTTTT. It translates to CASSVAGGGELFF.

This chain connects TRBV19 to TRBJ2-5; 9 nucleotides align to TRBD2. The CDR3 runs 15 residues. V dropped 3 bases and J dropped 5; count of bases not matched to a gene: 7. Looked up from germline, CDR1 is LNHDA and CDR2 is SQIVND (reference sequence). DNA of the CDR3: TGTGCCAGTAGTATTCCCTTAGCGGGGGTGGAGACCCAGTACTTC. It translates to CASSIPLAGVETQYF.

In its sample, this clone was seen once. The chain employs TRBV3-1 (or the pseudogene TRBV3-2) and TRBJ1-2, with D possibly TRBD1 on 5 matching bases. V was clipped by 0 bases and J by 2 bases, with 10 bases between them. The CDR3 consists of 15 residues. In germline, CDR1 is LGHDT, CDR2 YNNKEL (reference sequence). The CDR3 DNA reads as TGTGCCAGCAGCCAAGAGCCGGAGGGGAACTATGGCTACACCTTC. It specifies CASSQEPEGNYGYTF.